What follows are 17 T cell receptor beta chains derived from one specimen sequenced in a study of response to subunit inactivated influenza vaccine. TCRdb fed the RT-PCR reads into MiXCR, producing one record per CDR3 protein. The sample includes about 540,000 distinct CDR3 sequences, roughly 25% of them seen just once. The same sample was also studied in work on T cells expressing NK-cell markers. That report notes: The authors made TCR beta cDNA libraries by 5'RACE template switching. This switching added a universal primer site and UMIs.

The specimen comprised CD4+ T cells sorted from PBMCs, sampled 11 to 12 days after vaccination. All receptors derive from a man aged 50 to 60 who received an inactivated influenza vaccine.

The chain is built from TRBV6-1 and TRBJ1-6, with TRBD1 identical over 8 bases. V dropped 4 bases and J dropped 7; count of bases not matched to a gene: 6. From germline, CDR1 is MNHNS and CDR2 SASEGT. The CDR3 extends over 15 amino acids. The CDR3 DNA follows: TGTGCCAGCAGTGTGACAGGGGTTGACAATTCACCCCTCCACTTT. Translating gives CASSVTGVDNSPLHF.

The chain joins TRBV14 to TRBJ2-3, with TRBD2 identical over 10 bases. The CDR3 totals 15 residues. V dropped 1 base and J dropped 4; count of bases not matched to a gene: 2. Germline CDR1 and CDR2: SGHDN and FVKESK. DNA of the CDR3: TGTGCCAGCAGCCAAGGGACTAGCGGAGCAGATACGCAGTATTTT. Translation: CASSQGTSGADTQYF.

In regard to this clonotype: A junction boundary mismatches the germline segment, possibly from a read error. The chain couples TRBV7-2 to TRBJ1-1; D call uncertain. This CDR3 has 16 residues. CDR1 SGHTA and CDR2 FQGNSA come from the germline V gene. The CDR3 DNA sequence: TGTGCCAGCAGCAAACGATACGCTTTCTCGGGCACTGTAGCTTTCTTT. This encodes CASSKRYAFSGTVAFF.

This chain links TRBV20-1 with TRBJ2-3; 8 nucleotides align to TRBD1. V gave up 5 bases and J gave up 6 bases; unmatched junction bases: 10. CDR3 length equals 14 residues. Germline V CDR1 and CDR2: DFQATT, SNEGSKA (reference sequence). The CDR3 nucleotides read TGCAGTGCTCGGACAGGGACAGTATCGGATACGCAGTATTTT. This encodes CSARTGTVSDTQYF.

In its sample, this clonotype was seen many times. The junction departs from germline at one end; a sequencing error may be responsible. CDR3 loop: CSARGVNSYNEQFF. CDR3 coding DNA: TGCAGTGCCAGAGGGGTAAACTCCTACAATGAGCAGTTCTTC. This chain uses TRBV20-1 with TRBJ2-1; D tentatively fits TRBD1 or TRBD2 (5 bases each). Germline V lookup: CDR1 DFQATT, CDR2 SNEGSKA (reference sequence). The CDR3 is made up of 14 amino acids.

This chain joins TRBV9 and TRBJ2-1, with TRBD2 as a possible D gene (6 bases). Germline loops: CDR1 SGDLS, CDR2 YYNGEE. V lost 0 bases and J 5 bases, leaving 15 bases between the germline ends. This CDR3 has 16 residues. The CDR3 DNA sequence: TGTGCCAGCAGCGTAGCTCATGCGGGGTTCAACAATGAGCAGTTCTTC. Protein: CASSVAHAGFNNEQFF. Filled out from reference TRBV9 and TRBJ2-1, the complete variable domain reads DSGVTQTPKHLITATGQRVTLRCSPRSGDLSVYWYQQSLDQGLQFLIQYYNGEERAKGNILERFSAQQFPDLHSELNLSSLELGDSALYFCASSVAHAGFNNEQFFGPGTRLTVL.

This clonotype showed up just a few times. The V gene is TRBV6-2 or TRBV6-3, the J gene TRBJ2-2; 7 bases match TRBD1. The germline V gene encodes CDR1 MNHEY and CDR2 SVGEGT. CDR3 length: 16 amino acids. V gave up 5 bases and J gave up 5 bases; unmatched junction bases: 11. The CDR3 is CASSRPGQMGTGELFF. As DNA, the CDR3 is TGTGCCAGCAGTAGACCGGGACAGATGGGGACCGGGGAGCTGTTTTTT.

This clonotype has a handful of counts. The DNA for the CDR3 is TGTGCCAGCAGTGACGCAGGGAGGAATGAGCAGTTCTTC. It is translated as CASSDAGRNEQFF. The chain couples TRBV2 to TRBJ2-1; a possible D gene is TRBD2 (6 bases). CDR1 is SNHLY, CDR2 FYNNEI, per germline. V was trimmed by 3 bases and J by 7 bases, leaving 10 bases between them. The CDR3 covers 13 residues. Full variable domain (rest looked up from reference TRBV2 and TRBJ2-1): EPEVTQTPSHQVTQMGQEVILRCVPISNHLYFYWYRQILGQKVEFLVSFYNNEISEKSEIFDDQFSVERPDGSNFTLKIRSTKLEDSAMYFCASSDAGRNEQFFGPGTRLTVL.

The rearrangement uses TRBV20-1 and TRBJ2-5; 7 bases are a match to TRBD2. J was trimmed by 1 base and V by 0 bases; bases with no gene match: 11. This CDR3 is 17 amino acids long. Germline V gene data show CDR1 as DFQATT and CDR2 as SNEGSKA (reference sequence). In DNA form, the CDR3 reads TGCAGTGCTAGAGATCGTAGGGCTAGCGGCTTCCAAGAGACCCAGTACTTC. Its protein is CSARDRRASGFQETQYF.

V gene TRBV15 combines with J gene TRBJ1-6; no reliable D call. Trimming cost V 4 bases and J 5 bases, with 12 bases left between them. Per the germline V gene, CDR1 is LNHNV and CDR2 is YYDKDF (reference sequence). The CDR3 sequence is 15 residues long. CDR3: CATSTEKQNNSPLHF. In DNA form, the CDR3 reads TGTGCCACCAGCACTGAAAAACAGAATAATTCACCCCTCCACTTT.

This clonotype was recorded a few times. The chain recombines TRBV29-1 with TRBJ2-7; 10 bases match TRBD2. Germline V CDR1 and CDR2: SQVTM, ANQGSEA. This CDR3 spans 17 amino acids. V gave up 1 base and J gave up 3 bases; unmatched junction bases: 12. The CDR3 sequence: CSVEGRYGTSGIYEQYF. CDR3 in DNA: TGCAGCGTTGAAGGGCGGTACGGAACTAGCGGGATCTACGAGCAGTACTTC.

This clonotype was found a few times. The chain links TRBV9 to TRBJ2-1, with 7 bases fitting TRBD2. The germline CDR1 and CDR2 sequences are SGDLS and YYNGEE. This CDR3 is built from 15 residues. The V gene end was trimmed by 6 bases and the J gene end by 5 bases; junction bases not matched to a gene: 11. CDR3 amino acids: CASNALGRLDNEQFF. The CDR3 DNA reads TGTGCCAGCAACGCCCTCGGGAGGTTGGACAATGAGCAGTTCTTC.

The chain combines TRBV29-1 with TRBJ2-5; TRBD1 aligns across 8 bases. CDR1 and CDR2 (germline): SQVTM, ANQGSEA. V lost 3 bases and J lost 2; bases outside the gene matches: 8. This CDR3 is 15 amino acids long. DNA of the CDR3: TGCAGCGTTGACCCCGTTGGACAGGGTCAAGAGACCCAGTACTTC. Its protein product is CSVDPVGQGQETQYF.

This clonotype was seen more than once but under ten times. One end of the junction does not line up with germline, which may come from a read error. Here the CDR3 DNA reads TGCAGCGCTGAAATGAGACAGTCCAGGAACACTGAAGCTTTCTTT. This codes for CSAEMRQSRNTEAFF. V is TRBV29-1 and J is TRBJ1-1; perhaps TRBD1 as D (5 bases). The CDR3 is made up of 15 amino acids. The germline CDR1 and CDR2 sequences are SQVTM and ANQGSEA.

This clonotype has a handful of counts. The chain links TRBV7-2 to TRBJ2-7, with 10 bases aligning to TRBD2. The CDR3 totals 15 residues. CDR1 SGHTA and CDR2 FQGNSA come from the germline V gene. V lost 5 bases, J lost 3 bases, and 7 bases stayed unmatched. The CDR3 is CASSPLSGRVYEQYF. CDR3 bases: TGTGCCAGCAGCCCACTAAGCGGGAGGGTCTACGAGCAGTACTTC. Using reference TRBV7-2 and TRBJ2-7 for the parts outside the CDR3, the full variable domain is GAGVSQSPSNKVTEKGKDVELRCDPISGHTALYWYRQSLGQGLEFLIYFQGNSAPDKSGLPSDRFSAERTGGSVSTLTIQRTQQEDSAVYLCASSPLSGRVYEQYFGPGTRLTVT.

This clonotype was observed once. The rearrangement uses TRBV18 and TRBJ2-5; D not resolved. The CDR3 is 17 residues long. The V gene lost 1 base and the J gene lost 5 bases, with 20 bases spanning the gap. Germline CDR1 and CDR2: KGHSH and LQKENI. The CDR3 nucleotides are TGTGCCAGCTCACCACTTCTGGCTCGCGGCGTCGGGGAGACCCAGTACTTC. This encodes CASSPLLARGVGETQYF.

The rearrangement links TRBV27 to TRBJ2-2; maybe TRBD2 (5 bases). With 3 bases removed from V and 5 bases from J, the gap between germline ends came to 13 bases. Germline V gene data show CDR1 as MNHEY and CDR2 as SMNVEV (reference sequence). The CDR3 spans 15 residues. The CDR3 sequence is CASSFLAQVTGELFF. As DNA, the CDR3 is TGTGCCAGCAGTTTCCTAGCCCAAGTTACCGGGGAGCTGTTTTTT.